Listed below are T cell receptor beta chains from one sample, sequenced in a study of T cells in localized non-small cell lung cancer. This table comes from immunoSEQ multiplex PCR, and its TCRdb copy is limited to in-frame clones, with some not included. The table lists 64,000 or so clones, roughly nine tenths of them singletons, with almost 2% in the top ten. This sample comprised peripheral blood, obtained before any cancer treatment. Source of these receptors: a woman aged 40 to 75 with stage I lung adenocarcinoma. Both conserved end residues are part of each CDR3. A D gene is named only where the DNA matches it firmly. Clone size, where shown, is once, few, many, or a class for clones that have expanded.

v_gene	d_gene	abundance	j_gene	CDR3nt	CDR3aa
TRBV27	.	.	TRBJ2-2	TGTGCCAGCGCCGAGAGAACCGGGGAGCTGTTTTTT	CASAERTGELFF
TRBV4-2	.	.	TRBJ2-3	TGTGCCAGCAGCTGGGAGACTGGCCAAGATACGCAGTATTTT	CASSWETGQDTQYF
TRBV7-9	.	.	TRBJ2-2	TGTGCCAGCAGCTTAGTCGGGGAGCTGTTTTTT	CASSLVGELFF
TRBV9	.	.	TRBJ2-7	TGTGCCAGCACCATTTTGTTGGAGGGCGCTCCCCTCTACGAGCAGTACTTC	CASTILLEGAPLYEQYF
TRBV7-9	.	.	TRBJ1-4	TGTGCCAGCAGCTTAAAGAAGCCAACTAATGAAAAACTGTTTTTT	CASSLKKPTNEKLFF
TRBV29-1	.	.	TRBJ2-2	TGCAGCGTTCATTACTACACCGGGGAGCTGTTTTTT	CSVHYYTGELFF
TRBV2	TRBD1	.	TRBJ1-5	TGTGCCAGCAGTCGGACAGGGTACAATCAGCCCCAGCATTTT	CASSRTGYNQPQHF
TRBV18	TRBD2	.	TRBJ2-5	TGTGCCAGCTCACAGGGCGGGAGTACAGAGACCCAGTACTTC	CASSQGGSTETQYF
TRBV21-1	.	once	TRBJ1-2	TGTGCCAGCAGCAAAGGTGGACAGGGGGCTTCTGGCTACACCTTC	CASSKGGQGASGYTF
TRBV19	.	.	TRBJ2-7	TGTGCCAGTAGTTCCAGGTCCTACGAGCAGTACTTC	CASSSRSYEQYF
TRBV5-1	.	.	TRBJ2-2	TGCGCCAGCAGCTGGGCCCAGACTAGACGCGGCACCGGGGAGCTGTTTTTT	CASSWAQTRRGTGELFF
TRBV28	.	.	TRBJ2-7	TGTGCCAGCAGTTTATGGGACGGCACCTCCTACGAGCAGTACTTC	CASSLWDGTSYEQYF
TRBV28	.	.	TRBJ1-1	TGTGCCAGCAACGAGGGGGGGGCGTCTGGAACTGAAGCTTTCTTT	CASNEGGASGTEAFF
TRBV11-3	.	.	TRBJ2-1	TGTGCCAGCAGCTTAGATTCCCCAGGGGCAGGCAATGAGCAGTTCTTC	CASSLDSPGAGNEQFF
TRBV6-6	.	.	TRBJ1-2	TGTGCCAGCAATTCACAGGGTACCCCCCATGGCTACACCTTC	CASNSQGTPHGYTF
TRBV7-6	.	.	TRBJ2-7	TGTGCCAGCAGCCCCAGGCCCGGGACAAGGGACGGATTTACCTACGAGCAGTACTTC	CASSPRPGTRDGFTYEQYF